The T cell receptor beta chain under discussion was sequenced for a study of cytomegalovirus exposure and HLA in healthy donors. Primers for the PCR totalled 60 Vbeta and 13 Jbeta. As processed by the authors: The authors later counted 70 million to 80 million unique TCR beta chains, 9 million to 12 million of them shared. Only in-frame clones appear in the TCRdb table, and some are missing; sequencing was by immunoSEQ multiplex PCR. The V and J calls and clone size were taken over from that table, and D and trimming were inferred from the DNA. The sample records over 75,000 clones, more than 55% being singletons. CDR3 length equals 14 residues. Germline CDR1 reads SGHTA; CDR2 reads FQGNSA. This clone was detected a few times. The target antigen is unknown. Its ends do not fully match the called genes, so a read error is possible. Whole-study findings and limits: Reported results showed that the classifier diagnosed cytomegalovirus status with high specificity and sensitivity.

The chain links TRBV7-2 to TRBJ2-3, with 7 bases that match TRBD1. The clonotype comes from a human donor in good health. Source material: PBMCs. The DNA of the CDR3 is TGTGCCAGCAGTCCGGGACAGAGCACAGATGCGCAGTATTTT. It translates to CASSPGQSTDAQYF.